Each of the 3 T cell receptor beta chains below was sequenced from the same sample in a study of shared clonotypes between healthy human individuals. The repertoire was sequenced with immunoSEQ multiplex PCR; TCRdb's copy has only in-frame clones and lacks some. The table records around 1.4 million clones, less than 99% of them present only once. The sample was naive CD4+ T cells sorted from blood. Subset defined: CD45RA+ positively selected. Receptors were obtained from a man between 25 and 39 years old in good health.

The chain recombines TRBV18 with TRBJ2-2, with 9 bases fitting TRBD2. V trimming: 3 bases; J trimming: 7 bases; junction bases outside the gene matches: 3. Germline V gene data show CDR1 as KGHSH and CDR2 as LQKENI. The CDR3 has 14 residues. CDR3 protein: CASSPGTSSGELFF. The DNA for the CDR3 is TGTGCCAGCTCACCTGGGACTAGCAGCGGGGAGCTGTTTTTT.

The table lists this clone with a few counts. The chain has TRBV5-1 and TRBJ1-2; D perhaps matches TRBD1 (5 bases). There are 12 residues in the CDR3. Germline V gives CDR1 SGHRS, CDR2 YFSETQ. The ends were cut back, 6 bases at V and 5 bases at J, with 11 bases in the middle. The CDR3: CASKRDGYGYTF. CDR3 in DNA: TGCGCCAGCAAGAGGGACGGATATGGCTACACCTTC.

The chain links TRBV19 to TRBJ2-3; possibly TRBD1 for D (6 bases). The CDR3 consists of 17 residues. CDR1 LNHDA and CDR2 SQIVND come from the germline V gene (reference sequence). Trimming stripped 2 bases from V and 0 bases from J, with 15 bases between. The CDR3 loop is CASSIRGRGQSTDTQYF. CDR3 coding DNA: TGTGCCAGTAGTATACGGGGCCGTGGACAGAGCACAGATACGCAGTATTTT.